The entry below gives a single TCR beta chain sequence along with its context. The target of this receptor is not known. Base qualities are not at hand, and no much larger clone is one base apart. Including the terminal cysteine and phenylalanine, the CDR3 comprises 15 residues. Only the CDR3 region is kept as DNA, spanning 45 bases read in frame from base 1. V ends up 1 base short and J 0 bases short, with an unmatched junction base count of 0. The germline V gene encodes CDR1 LGHNA and CDR2 YNFKEQ. These data belong to a study of T cell repertoires in cytomegalovirus infection (dated by TCRdb to between 2019 and 2020). Background for the entire study: Donor HLA type was relevant to the analysis, as public TCR beta signatures indicated carriage of CMV infection together with the matching HLA type. Points the paper makes about the study in general: The ex vivo response was dominated by HLA-C-restricted CMV-specific TCR beta clonotypes, which also provided the single most frequent clonotype in two of eight donors. In both this cohort and an independent roughly 360-donor cohort, the cumulative frequency of public TCR beta family members distinguished carriers of CMV infection plus the relevant HLA type.

Sequencing used an Illumina HiSeq 1500. TCRdb reran the public reads through fastp at Q25 and MiXCR, keeping productive beta chains. Rows with one shared CDR3 protein collapse into an entry with the most common genes and DNA. Present in this sample are about 68,000 distinct CDR3 sequences, 22% of which were seen just once. The ten largest make up 60% to 85% of the sample. Rearrangement joined TRBV4-2 to TRBJ2-7, with 10 bases in between that match TRBD1. This receptor was identified in a human donor in good health (CMV status not recorded). Some clones in this sample may be carry-over from other donors' samples. The sequencing sample was made of PBMCs, sequenced either directly or after in vitro stimulation (not recorded which). CDR3 protein: CASSQGTGGSYEQYF. The nucleotides are TGTGCCAGCAGCCAAGGGACAGGGGGCTCCTACGAGCAGTACTTC.